Each of the 13 T cell receptor beta chains below was sequenced from the same sample in a study of blood T cell repertoires in COVID-19. Method: immunoSEQ multiplex PCR; TCRdb's copy keeps in-frame clones and lacks some. Found here are tens of thousands of clones, less than 85% of them singletons; the top ten hold over 35%. Specimen: peripheral blood. The receptors derive from a man aged 80 or over with acute or convalescent COVID-19.

This chain connects TRBV5-1 to TRBJ1-1; weak D call: TRBD1 (5 bases). V gave up 0 bases and J gave up 4 bases, with 16 bases separating them. Germline V CDR1 and CDR2: SGHRS, YFSETQ. The CDR3 extends over 16 amino acids. The CDR3 sequence is CASSLGNQGKGTEAFF. The CDR3 coding sequence is TGCGCCAGCAGCTTGGGGAACCAGGGTAAGGGCACTGAAGCTTTCTTT.

The chain combines TRBV5-4 with TRBJ2-3, with 11 bases aligning to TRBD1. There are 16 residues in the CDR3. Trimming at V came to 4 bases and at J to 4 bases, leaving 8 bases not matched to a gene. CDR1 is SGHNT, CDR2 YYREEE, per germline (reference sequence). CDR3 in amino acids: CASSTKRTGGSDTQYF. The DNA for the CDR3 is TGTGCCAGCAGCACGAAGAGGACAGGGGGCTCAGATACGCAGTATTTT.

Written as DNA, the CDR3 is TGTGCCATCATAAACCAAGGACAGATGAATCAGCCCCAGCATTTT. This encodes CAIINQGQMNQPQHF. The rearrangement links TRBV10-3 to TRBJ1-5; D possibly corresponds to TRBD1 (6 bases). V was shortened by 7 bases and J by 4 bases, with 17 bases between the two germline ends. CDR1 is ENHRY and CDR2 is SYGVKD in the germline V gene. This CDR3 contains 15 residues.

The V and J genes are TRBV7-3 and TRBJ2-6; 7 positions match TRBD2. CDR1 is SGHTA and CDR2 is FQGTGA in the germline V gene. The CDR3 is 19 residues long. The J segment lost 0 bases and the V segment lost 5 bases, leaving 13 bases of the junction unmatched. As DNA, the CDR3 is TGTGCCAGCAGCCACATAAGCGCGGGAGCCTACTCTGGGGCCAACGTCCTGACTTTC. Amino acid sequence: CASSHISAGAYSGANVLTF. The variable domain in full, completed from reference TRBV7-3 and TRBJ2-6, reads GAGVSQTPSNKVTEKGKYVELRCDPISGHTALYWYRQSLGQGPEFLIYFQGTGAADDSGLPNDRFFAVRPEGSVSTLKIQRTERGDSAVYLCASSHISAGAYSGANVLTFGAGSRLTVL.

The chain is built from TRBV6-2 or TRBV6-3 and TRBJ2-2, with D perhaps TRBD1 (6 bases). The CDR3 sequence is 16 residues long. V lost 5 bases and J lost 2, with 15 bases in between. Germline V gene data show CDR1 as MNHEY and CDR2 as SVGEGT. Here the CDR3 reads CASSLTGSINTGELFF. The CDR3 nucleotides are TGTGCCAGCAGTCTTACAGGGAGTATTAACACCGGGGAGCTGTTTTTT.

In its sample, this clone was seen a few times. The chain links TRBV5-5 to TRBJ2-1; 13 bases agree with TRBD2. Germline CDR1 SGHKS, CDR2 YYEKEE (reference sequence). Germline trimming cut 4 bases from V and 3 bases from J; bases unmatched to any gene: 4. The CDR3 totals 16 residues. DNA for the CDR3: TGTGCCAGCAGCACACTAGCGGGAGGGTACTACAATGAGCAGTTCTTC. Amino acids: CASSTLAGGYYNEQFF. Using reference TRBV5-5 and TRBJ2-1 for the parts outside the CDR3, the full variable domain is DAGVTQSPTHLIKTRGQQVTLRCSPISGHKSVSWYQQVLGQGPQFIFQYYEKEERGRGNFPDRFSARQFPNYSSELNVNALLLGDSALYLCASSTLAGGYYNEQFFGPGTRLTVL.

The chain has TRBV28 and TRBJ1-6; maybe TRBD1 (5 bases). The CDR3 consists of 17 residues. Germline V lookup: CDR1 MDHEN, CDR2 SYDVKM. The V gene lost 5 bases and the J gene lost 0 bases, with 14 bases spanning the gap. CDR3 loop: CASSPDTVHSYNSPLHF. In DNA form, the CDR3 reads TGTGCCAGCAGTCCGGACACGGTACACTCCTATAATTCACCCCTCCACTTT.

J is TRBJ1-2 and V is TRBV5-4, with 8 bases fitting TRBD1. The CDR3 extends over 15 amino acids. Unmatched junction bases numbered 5, after V lost 0 bases and J lost 4 bases. Germline V gives CDR1 SGHNT, CDR2 YYREEE (reference sequence). CDR3 protein: CASSLGTGSAYGYTF. The CDR3 DNA is TGTGCCAGCAGCTTGGGGACAGGGAGCGCCTATGGCTACACCTTC.

Concerning this clone: This sample includes further DNA sequences coding for the same CDR3. V usage is TRBV6-6 and J usage is TRBJ2-7, with D unresolved. The germline gives CDR1 MNHNY, CDR2 SVGAGI (reference sequence). The CDR3 runs to 12 residues. V lost 2 bases, J lost 3 bases, and 5 bases lay in between. The CDR3 loop reads CASSYASYEQYF. As DNA, the CDR3 is TGTGCCAGCAGTTACGCCAGCTACGAGCAGTACTTC.

The chain links TRBV7-2 to TRBJ2-3; 8 bases are shared with TRBD2. This CDR3 is 17 amino acids long. CDR1 is SGHTA, CDR2 FQGNSA, per germline. After removal of 6 bases from V and 4 bases from J, the junction contained 15 bases not matched to a gene. CDR3 sequence: CASSYSGGLGIADTQYF. The CDR3 region has the DNA TGTGCCAGCAGTTACAGCGGGGGACTAGGGATCGCAGATACGCAGTATTTT.

The chain couples TRBV18 to TRBJ2-2, with a tentative D call TRBD1 (6 bases). The V end was cut by 9 bases, the J end by 0 bases, with 14 bases between. Germline V gives CDR1 KGHSH, CDR2 LQKENI. CDR3 size: 15 residues. The CDR3 coding sequence is TGTGCCAGTTCCAGGGGACCTTCGAACACCGGGGAGCTGTTTTTT. This encodes CASSRGPSNTGELFF.

The CDR3 nucleotides read TGTGCCAGCAGTGACTATAGGGGGCCCAGCTATGAGCAGTTCTTC. Translating it yields CASSDYRGPSYEQFF. This chain links TRBV6-4 with TRBJ2-1; TRBD1 agrees at 7 bases. The CDR3 contains 15 residues. V shed 1 base and J 8 bases; nucleotides not matched to a gene: 8. Germline V gene data show CDR1 as MRHNA and CDR2 as SNTAGT.

The rearrangement uses TRBV7-2 and TRBJ1-6, with 9 nucleotides matching TRBD1. Germline V gene sequence: CDR1 SGHTA, CDR2 FQGNSA. The CDR3 is made up of 14 amino acids. With V trimmed by 5 bases and J by 9 bases, 5 bases remained unmatched. The CDR3 bases are TGTGCCAGCAGCCCCCAGACAGGGGGTTCACCCCTCCACTTT. Translating gives CASSPQTGGSPLHF.